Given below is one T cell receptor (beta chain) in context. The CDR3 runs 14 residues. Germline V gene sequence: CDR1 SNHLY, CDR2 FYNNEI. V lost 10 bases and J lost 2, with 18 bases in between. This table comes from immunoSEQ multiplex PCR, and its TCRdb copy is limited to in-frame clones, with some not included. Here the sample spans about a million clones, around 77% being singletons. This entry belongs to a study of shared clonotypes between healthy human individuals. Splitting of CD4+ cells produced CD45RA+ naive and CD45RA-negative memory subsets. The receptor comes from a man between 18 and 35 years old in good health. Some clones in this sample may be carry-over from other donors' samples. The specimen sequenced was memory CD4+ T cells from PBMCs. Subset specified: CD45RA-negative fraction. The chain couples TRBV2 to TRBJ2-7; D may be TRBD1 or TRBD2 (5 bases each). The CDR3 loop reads CAISRGVTTYEQYF. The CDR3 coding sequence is TGTGCCATCTCCCGAGGGGTAACCACCTACGAGCAGTACTTC.